The T cell receptor (beta chain) described here comes from a study of regulatory T cells. Germline-derived CDR1 and CDR2 are MDHEN and SYDVKM. The J segment lost 7 bases and the V segment lost 3 bases, leaving 11 bases of the junction unmatched. The CDR3 has 16 amino acids. Details on this clone: What it binds is unknown.

Amplification used 52 TRBV primers and 13 TRBJ primers. Here immunoSEQ multiplex PCR was the method, and the copy in TCRdb shows in-frame clones only, minus some. The sample records tens of thousands of clones, 85% to 95% being singletons. Notes on the study in general: In CD3G-deficient patients, conventional CD4+ T cells were enriched for hydrophobic CDR3 residues at positions 6 and 7.

The genes are TRBV28 and TRBJ2-7; 11 bases fit TRBD2. This TCR was sampled from a child aged 2 to 10 with CD3G deficiency. Material: conventional CD4+ T cells sorted from blood. CDR3: CASSLGIAGGPQEQYF. The CDR3 nucleotides read TGTGCCAGCAGTTTGGGGATAGCGGGAGGGCCTCAAGAGCAGTACTTC.